The following is a T cell receptor (beta chain) sequence with its context. Its antigen remains unknown. The sample originates from a study of OX40 agonist ivuxolimab in advanced cancers. In the study overall: Patients were around 83% male with ages roughly 20 to 90, mean 60. Study findings and constraints: With doses of 0.1 to 3.0 mg/kg, CD4+ and CD8+ blood T cells had undergone clonal expansion by week 6. Among T cells, CD8+ cells averaged more expanded clones than CD4+ cells.

TCRdb's table, derived via immunoSEQ multiplex PCR, lists solely in-frame clones and lacks some. This table has 100,000 or so clones, around 90% appearing once. The CDR3 consists of 11 residues. Germline-derived CDR1 and CDR2 are SNHLY and FYNNEI. Deletions cut 7 bases from V and 3 bases from J, with 7 bases between. The origin of this receptor is an adult with an advanced solid tumor such as melanoma, head and neck, liver or kidney cancer. V and J are TRBV2 and TRBJ2-7; unclear D gene. Specimen: CD4+ or CD8+ T cells sorted from blood, collected in a trial of the OX40 agonist ivuxolimab. For the CDR3, the DNA is TGTGCCAGCAACTACGGCTACGAGCAGTACTTC. Protein: CASNYGYEQYF. The variable domain in full, with the rest retrieved from reference TRBV2 and TRBJ2-7, is EPEVTQTPSHQVTQMGQEVILRCVPISNHLYFYWYRQILGQKVEFLVSFYNNEISEKSEIFDDQFSVERPDGSNFTLKIRSTKLEDSAMYFCASNYGYEQYFGPGTRLTVT.